Listed below are T cell receptor beta chains from one sample, sequenced in a study of blood T cells in healthy people across ages. TCRdb reprocessed the 5' RACE reads via MiXCR and lists one record per CDR3 protein. Of approximately 350,000 distinct CDR3 sequences listed, 45% to 65% are singletons. The sample consisted of blood. These TCRs come from a man aged 55-75 years in good health. The CDR3 runs from the conserved cysteine through the conserved F or W. A D gene is named only where the DNA matches it firmly. Not all rows give a size; the values are once, few, many and, for expanded clones, a class.

CDR3 protein	CDR3 DNA	clone size	V gene	J gene	D gene
CASRGQGGGSPLHF	TGTGCCAGCAGGGGACAGGGAGGAGGATCACCCCTCCACTTT	.	TRBV27	TRBJ1-6	TRBD1
CSARREGSYEQYF	TGCAGTGCTAGACGGGAGGGCTCCTACGAGCAGTACTTC	.	TRBV20-1	TRBJ2-7	TRBD2
CSARATKTQYF	TGCAGTGCTAGAGCTACGAAGACCCAGTACTTC	.	TRBV20-1	TRBJ2-5	.
CSARDWRERGNEQYF	TGCAGTGCTAGAGATTGGCGGGAGAGGGGGAATGAGCAGTACTTC	.	TRBV20-1	TRBJ2-5	.
CASSGHLAGGYNEQFF	TGCGCCAGCAGCGGACATCTGGCGGGGGGTTACAATGAGCAGTTCTTC	.	TRBV4-3	TRBJ2-1	TRBD2
CASSNRGTGELFF	TGTGCCAGCAGTAATAGAGGCACCGGGGAGCTGTTTTTT	.	TRBV12-3/TRBV12-4	TRBJ2-2	.
CAWEDVRAYNEQFF	TGTGCCTGGGAGGACGTCCGGGCCTACAATGAGCAGTTCTTC	.	TRBV30	TRBJ2-1	.
CASSSGTLEGYNEQFF	TGCGCCAGCAGCAGCGGGACCCTAGAGGGTTACAATGAGCAGTTCTTC	few	TRBV5-1	TRBJ2-1	TRBD2
CASSQDSVTYEQYF	TGCGCCAGCAGCCAAGATAGCGTCACCTACGAGCAGTACTTC	.	TRBV4-1	TRBJ2-7	.
CSASPGTVSNQPQHF	TGCAGTGCTAGCCCCGGGACGGTAAGCAATCAGCCCCAGCATTTT	once	TRBV20-1	TRBJ1-5	.
CASSETVSDTQYF	TGCGCCAGCAGCGAAACCGTTTCGGATACGCAGTATTTT	.	TRBV5-1	TRBJ2-3	.
CASSLGGTGGRETQYF	TGTGCCAGCAGTTTAGGTGGGACAGGGGGCCGAGAGACCCAGTACTTC	.	TRBV27	TRBJ2-5	TRBD1
CASSVDDRATDTQYF	TGTGCCAGCAGCGTAGATGACAGGGCTACAGATACGCAGTATTTT	.	TRBV9	TRBJ2-3	TRBD1
CASSLGLVGTGELFF	TGTGCCAGCAGTTTAGGACTAGTTGGTACCGGGGAGCTGTTTTTT	.	TRBV7-2	TRBJ2-2	TRBD2
CSARDYGADNEQFF	TGCAGTGCTAGAGATTACGGGGCGGACAATGAGCAGTTCTTC	.	TRBV20-1	TRBJ2-1	.
CSAERGSGNDEQFF	TGCAGTGCAGAACGGGGTAGCGGGAACGATGAGCAGTTCTTC	.	TRBV20-1	TRBJ2-1	TRBD2
CASSKPGQGSAEQYF	TGTGCCAGCAGTAAACCGGGACAGGGTTCGGCCGAGCAGTACTTC	.	TRBV25-1	TRBJ2-7	TRBD1
CASSQGRGLGFGTQYF	TGCGCCAGCAGCCAAGGTCGGGGGTTGGGTTTCGGGACCCAGTACTTC	.	TRBV4-3	TRBJ2-5	.
CSVTGSDTQYF	TGCAGCGTGACAGGATCAGATACGCAGTATTTT	.	TRBV29-1	TRBJ2-3	.
CSSSGAGETQYF	TGCAGCTCTTCAGGGGCGGGGGAGACCCAGTACTTC	.	TRBV29-1	TRBJ2-5	.
CASSLSRVGGWYNEQFF	TGCGCCAGCAGCTTATCTAGGGTGGGGGGCTGGTACAATGAGCAGTTCTTC	many	TRBV5-1	TRBJ2-1	.